This TCR beta chain was found in a study of T cells in Graves' hyperthyroidism and ophthalmopathy. Study-level information: Before any treatment, at initial diagnosis, peripheral blood was collected.

Notes on the study in general: Prediction of ophthalmopathy progression came a median around 6 months pre-onset.

Concerning this clonotype: Its antigen is unidentified.

The CDR3 runs 16 residues. Germline V lookup: CDR1 LNHDA, CDR2 SQIVND (reference sequence). The V gene end was trimmed by 3 bases and the J gene end by 0 bases; junction bases not matched to a gene: 4. Authors of the study amplified TCR beta CDR3 regions from RNA transcripts. HTBI primers were employed in a first-round RT-PCR of the TCR CDR3. TCRdb reprocessed the multiplex PCR reads via MiXCR and lists one record per CDR3 protein. The data show under 450,000 distinct CDR3 sequences, with roughly 17% seen just once and around a third held by the top ten. Patients were excluded for uncontrolled infection, other autoimmune disease, pregnancy or lactation.

The sequenced material came from blood. V gene TRBV19 combines with J gene TRBJ2-7, with 11 bases that match TRBD2. The source is a woman in her thirties with Graves' hyperthyroidism that later progressed to Graves' ophthalmopathy. The CDR3 spells CASSMGLAALSYEQYF. For the CDR3, the DNA is TGTGCCAGTAGTATGGGACTAGCGGCACTCTCCTACGAGCAGTACTTC. The whole variable domain, filled in from reference TRBV19 and TRBJ2-7, reads DGGITQSPKYLFRKEGQNVTLSCEQNLNHDAMYWYRQDPGQGLRLIYYSQIVNDFQKGDIAEGYSVSREKKESFPLTVTSAQKNPTAFYLCASSMGLAALSYEQYFGPGTRLTVT.